This TCR beta chain was sequenced in a study of blood T cell repertoires in COVID-19. Study details: Sources were T cells, B-cell-depleted T cells, or PBMCs; the material itself was cDNA or gDNA.

Under the authors' procedure: Using reference gene primer amplification, nucleated cell counts were estimated. Sequencing was performed with immunoSEQ multiplex PCR; in TCRdb, only in-frame clones are kept and a portion is missing. That table supplies the V and J calls and clone size; D and trimming were determined from the DNA. Seen here are about 130,000 clones, 70% to 90% observed once, and the top ten hold around 3.4%. Trimming stripped 4 bases from V and 8 bases from J, with 8 bases between. The CDR3 covers 12 residues. This clone was seen just once. The sample taken for sequencing was peripheral blood. This chain joins TRBV12-3 or TRBV12-4 and TRBJ2-2; D is uncertain. This TCR derives from a woman aged 60 to 75 with acute or convalescent COVID-19. CDR3 amino acids: CASSYSRGELFF. The CDR3 DNA is TGTGCCAGCAGTTACAGTAGAGGGGAGCTGTTTTTT.